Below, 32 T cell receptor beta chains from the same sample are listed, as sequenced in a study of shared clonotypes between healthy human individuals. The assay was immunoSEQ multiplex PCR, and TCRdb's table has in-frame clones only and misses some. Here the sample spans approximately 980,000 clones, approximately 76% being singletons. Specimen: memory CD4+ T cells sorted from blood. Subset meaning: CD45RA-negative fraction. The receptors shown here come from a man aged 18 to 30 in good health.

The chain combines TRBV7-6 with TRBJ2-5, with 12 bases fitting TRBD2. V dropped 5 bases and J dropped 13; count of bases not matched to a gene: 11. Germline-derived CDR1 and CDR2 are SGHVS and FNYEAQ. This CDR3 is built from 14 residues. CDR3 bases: TGTGCCAGCAGCCTCCAGACTAGCGGGGGCCGCAGGTACTTC. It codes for CASSLQTSGGRRYF.

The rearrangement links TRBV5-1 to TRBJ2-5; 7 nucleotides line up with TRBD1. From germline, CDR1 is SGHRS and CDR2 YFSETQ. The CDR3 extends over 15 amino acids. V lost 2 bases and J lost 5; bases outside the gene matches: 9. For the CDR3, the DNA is TGCGCCAGCAGCTTTTACAGGGGAGAGGGGGAGACCCAGTACTTC. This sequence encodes CASSFYRGEGETQYF.

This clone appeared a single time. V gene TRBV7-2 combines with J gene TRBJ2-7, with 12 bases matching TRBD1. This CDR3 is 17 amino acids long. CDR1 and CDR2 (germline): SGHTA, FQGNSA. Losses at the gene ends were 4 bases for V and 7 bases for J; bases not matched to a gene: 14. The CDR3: CASSSQPPGQGAEEQYF. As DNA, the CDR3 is TGTGCCAGCAGCTCCCAACCTCCGGGACAGGGGGCTGAGGAGCAGTACTTC. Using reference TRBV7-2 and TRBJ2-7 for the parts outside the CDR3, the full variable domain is GAGVSQSPSNKVTEKGKDVELRCDPISGHTALYWYRQSLGQGLEFLIYFQGNSAPDKSGLPSDRFSAERTGGSVSTLTIQRTQQEDSAVYLCASSSQPPGQGAEEQYFGPGTRLTVT.

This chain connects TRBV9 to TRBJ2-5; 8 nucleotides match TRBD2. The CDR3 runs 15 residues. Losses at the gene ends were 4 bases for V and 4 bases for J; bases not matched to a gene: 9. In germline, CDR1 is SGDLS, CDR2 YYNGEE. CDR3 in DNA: TGTGCCAGCAGCCACGGCGGGGGGCTGGCAGAGACCCAGTACTTC. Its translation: CASSHGGGLAETQYF.

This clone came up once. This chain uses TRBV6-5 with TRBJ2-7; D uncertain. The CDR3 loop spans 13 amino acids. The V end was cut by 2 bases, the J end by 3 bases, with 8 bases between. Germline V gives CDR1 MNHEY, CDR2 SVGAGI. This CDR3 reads CASSYGPNYEQYF. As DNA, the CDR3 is TGTGCCAGCAGTTACGGGCCTAACTACGAGCAGTACTTC.

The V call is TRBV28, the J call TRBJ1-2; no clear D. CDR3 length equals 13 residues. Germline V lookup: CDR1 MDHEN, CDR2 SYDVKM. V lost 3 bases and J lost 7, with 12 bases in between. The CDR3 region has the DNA TGTGCCAGCAGTTTGATAGGAGTTGGTGGCTACACCTTC. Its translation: CASSLIGVGGYTF.

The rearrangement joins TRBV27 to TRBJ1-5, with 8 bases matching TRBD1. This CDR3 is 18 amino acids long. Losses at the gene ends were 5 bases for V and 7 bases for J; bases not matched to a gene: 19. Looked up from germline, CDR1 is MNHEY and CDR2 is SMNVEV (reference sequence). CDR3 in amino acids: CASSNTGTGIRGRQPQHF. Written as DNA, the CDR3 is TGTGCCAGCAGTAACACCGGGACAGGAATTCGCGGACGACAGCCCCAGCATTTT.

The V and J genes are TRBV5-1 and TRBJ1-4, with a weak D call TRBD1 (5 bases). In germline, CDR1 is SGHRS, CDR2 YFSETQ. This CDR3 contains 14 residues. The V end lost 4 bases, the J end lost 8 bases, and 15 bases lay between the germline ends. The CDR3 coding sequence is TGCGCCAGCAGCGAGGGACGGGTCAGCGAAAAACTGTTTTTT. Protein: CASSEGRVSEKLFF.

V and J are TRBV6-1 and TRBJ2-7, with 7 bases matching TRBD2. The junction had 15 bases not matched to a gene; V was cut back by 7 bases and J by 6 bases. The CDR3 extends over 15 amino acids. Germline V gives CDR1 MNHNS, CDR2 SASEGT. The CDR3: CASTYSGEGLGEQYF. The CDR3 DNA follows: TGTGCCAGCACCTATTCGGGGGAGGGATTGGGCGAGCAGTACTTC.

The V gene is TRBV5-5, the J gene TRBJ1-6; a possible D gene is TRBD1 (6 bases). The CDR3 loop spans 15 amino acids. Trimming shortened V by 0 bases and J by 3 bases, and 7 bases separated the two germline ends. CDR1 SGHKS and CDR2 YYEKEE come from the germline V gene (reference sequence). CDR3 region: CASSLADSYNSPLHF. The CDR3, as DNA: TGTGCCAGCAGCTTGGCGGACAGCTATAATTCACCCCTCCACTTT.

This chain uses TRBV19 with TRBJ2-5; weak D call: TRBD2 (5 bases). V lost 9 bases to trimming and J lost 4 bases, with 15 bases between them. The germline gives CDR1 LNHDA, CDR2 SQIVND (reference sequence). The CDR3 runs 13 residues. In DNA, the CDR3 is TGTGCCAGCCGTGAGTCCGGAGGAGAGACCCAGTACTTC. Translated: CASRESGGETQYF.

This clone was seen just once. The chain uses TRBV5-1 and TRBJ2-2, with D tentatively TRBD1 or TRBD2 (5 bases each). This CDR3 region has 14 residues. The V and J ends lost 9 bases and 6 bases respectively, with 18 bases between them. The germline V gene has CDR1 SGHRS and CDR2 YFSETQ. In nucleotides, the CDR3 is TGCGCCACATTCCGGGACCCCGGGTCCGGGGAGCTGTTTTTT. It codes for CATFRDPGSGELFF.

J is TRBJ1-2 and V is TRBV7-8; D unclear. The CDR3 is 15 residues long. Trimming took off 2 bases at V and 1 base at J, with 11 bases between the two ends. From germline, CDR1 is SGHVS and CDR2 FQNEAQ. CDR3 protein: CASSLSPGDNYGYTF. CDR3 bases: TGTGCCAGCAGCTTAAGTCCCGGGGATAACTATGGCTACACCTTC.

In DNA form, the CDR3 reads TGTGCCAGCAGCTCGAACCCAGGGGGCACTAATGAAAAACTGTTTTTT. Translation: CASSSNPGGTNEKLFF. The chain is built from TRBV5-6 and TRBJ1-4; TRBD1 aligns across 8 bases. The CDR3 length is 16 residues. CDR1 and CDR2 (germline): SGHDT, YYEEEE. The J segment lost 2 bases and the V segment lost 3 bases, leaving 6 bases of the junction unmatched.

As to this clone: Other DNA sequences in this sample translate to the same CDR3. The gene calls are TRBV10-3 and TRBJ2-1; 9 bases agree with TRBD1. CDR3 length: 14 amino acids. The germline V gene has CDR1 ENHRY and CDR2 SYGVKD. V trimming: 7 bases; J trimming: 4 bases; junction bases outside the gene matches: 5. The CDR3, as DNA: TGTGCCATCAAAGGACAGGGGTCGTACAATGAGCAGTTCTTC. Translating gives CAIKGQGSYNEQFF.

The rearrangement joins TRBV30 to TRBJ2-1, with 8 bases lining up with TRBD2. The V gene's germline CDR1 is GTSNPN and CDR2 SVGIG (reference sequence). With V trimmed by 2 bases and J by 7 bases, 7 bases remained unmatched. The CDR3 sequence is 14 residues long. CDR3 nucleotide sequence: TGTGCCTGGAGTCTCGGGACTAGTAATAATGAGCAGTTCTTC. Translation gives CAWSLGTSNNEQFF.

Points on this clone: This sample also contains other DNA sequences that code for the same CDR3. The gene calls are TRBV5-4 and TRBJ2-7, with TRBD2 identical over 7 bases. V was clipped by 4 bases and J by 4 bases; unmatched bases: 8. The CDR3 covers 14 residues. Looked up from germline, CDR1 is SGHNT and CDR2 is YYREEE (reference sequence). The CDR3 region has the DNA TGTGCCAGCAGCCGTTCGGGAGGTGGTTACGAGCAGTACTTC. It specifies CASSRSGGGYEQYF. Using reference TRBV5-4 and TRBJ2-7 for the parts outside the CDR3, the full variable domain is ETGVTQSPTHLIKTRGQQVTLRCSSQSGHNTVSWYQQALGQGPQFIFQYYREEENGRGNFPPRFSGLQFPNYSSELNVNALELDDSALYLCASSRSGGGYEQYFGPGTRLTVT.

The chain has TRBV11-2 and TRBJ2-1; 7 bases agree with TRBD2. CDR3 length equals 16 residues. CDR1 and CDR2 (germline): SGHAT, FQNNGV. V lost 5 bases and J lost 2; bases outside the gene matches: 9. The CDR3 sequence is CASSTYSGSTYNEQFF. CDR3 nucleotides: TGTGCCAGCAGCACCTATAGCGGGTCTACCTACAATGAGCAGTTCTTC.

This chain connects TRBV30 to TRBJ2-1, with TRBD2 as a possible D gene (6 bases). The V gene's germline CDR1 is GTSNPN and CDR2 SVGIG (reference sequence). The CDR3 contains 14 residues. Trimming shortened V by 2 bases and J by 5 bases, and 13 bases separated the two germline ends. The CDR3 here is CAWSYPGLNNEQFF. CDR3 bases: TGTGCCTGGAGTTACCCGGGACTTAACAATGAGCAGTTCTTC.

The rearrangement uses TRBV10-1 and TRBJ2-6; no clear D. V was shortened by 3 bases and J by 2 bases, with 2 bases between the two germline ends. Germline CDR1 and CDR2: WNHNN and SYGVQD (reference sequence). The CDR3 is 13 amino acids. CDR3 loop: CASSDPGANVLTF. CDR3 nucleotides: TGCGCCAGCAGTGATCCTGGGGCCAACGTCCTGACTTTC.

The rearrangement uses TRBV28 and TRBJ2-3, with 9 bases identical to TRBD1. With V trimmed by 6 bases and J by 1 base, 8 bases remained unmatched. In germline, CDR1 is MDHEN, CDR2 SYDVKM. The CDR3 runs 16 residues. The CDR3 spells CASRGQGGSGTDTQYF. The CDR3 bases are TGTGCCAGCAGGGGACAGGGAGGGTCGGGCACAGATACGCAGTATTTT. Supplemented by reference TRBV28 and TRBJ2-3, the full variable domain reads DVKVTQSSRYLVKRTGEKVFLECVQDMDHENMFWYRQDPGLGLRLIYFSYDVKMKEKGDIPEGYSVSREKKERFSLILESASTNQTSMYLCASRGQGGSGTDTQYFGPGTRLTVL.

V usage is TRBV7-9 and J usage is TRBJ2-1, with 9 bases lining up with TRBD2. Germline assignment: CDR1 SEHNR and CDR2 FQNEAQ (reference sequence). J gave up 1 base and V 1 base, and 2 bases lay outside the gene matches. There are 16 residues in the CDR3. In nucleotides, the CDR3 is TGTGCCAGCAGCTTAGGAGCGGGGGGTTCCTACAATGAGCAGTTCTTC. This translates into CASSLGAGGSYNEQFF.

The CDR3 DNA sequence: TGTGCCAGCAGCCCCGACGGAAACTATGGCTACACCTTC. This codes for CASSPDGNYGYTF. The chain employs TRBV16 and TRBJ1-2; no firm D call. Germline assignment: CDR1 KGHSY and CDR2 FQNENV. This CDR3 spans 13 amino acids. V gave up 4 bases and J gave up 2 bases, with 8 bases separating them.

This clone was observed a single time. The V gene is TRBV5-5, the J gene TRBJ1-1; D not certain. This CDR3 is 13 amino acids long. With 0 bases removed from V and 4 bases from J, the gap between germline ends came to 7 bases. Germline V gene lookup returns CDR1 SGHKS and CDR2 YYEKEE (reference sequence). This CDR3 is CASSLGESTEAFF. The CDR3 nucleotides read TGTGCCAGCAGCTTGGGCGAGAGCACTGAAGCTTTCTTT. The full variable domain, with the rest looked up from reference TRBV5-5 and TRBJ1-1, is DAGVTQSPTHLIKTRGQQVTLRCSPISGHKSVSWYQQVLGQGPQFIFQYYEKEERGRGNFPDRFSARQFPNYSSELNVNALLLGDSALYLCASSLGESTEAFFGQGTRLTVV.

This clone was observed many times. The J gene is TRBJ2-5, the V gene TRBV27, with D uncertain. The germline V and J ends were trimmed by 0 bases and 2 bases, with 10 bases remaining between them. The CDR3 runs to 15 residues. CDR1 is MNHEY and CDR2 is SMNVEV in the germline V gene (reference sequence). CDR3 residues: CASSLSWQQQETQYF. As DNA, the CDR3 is TGTGCCAGCAGTTTATCATGGCAGCAACAAGAGACCCAGTACTTC.

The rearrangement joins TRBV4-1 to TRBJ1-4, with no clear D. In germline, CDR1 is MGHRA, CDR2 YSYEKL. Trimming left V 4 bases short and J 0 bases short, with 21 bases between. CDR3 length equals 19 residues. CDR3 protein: CASSPSDTFSQATNEKLFF. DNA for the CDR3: TGCGCCAGCAGCCCCTCTGACACCTTCTCTCAGGCAACTAATGAAAAACTGTTTTTT.

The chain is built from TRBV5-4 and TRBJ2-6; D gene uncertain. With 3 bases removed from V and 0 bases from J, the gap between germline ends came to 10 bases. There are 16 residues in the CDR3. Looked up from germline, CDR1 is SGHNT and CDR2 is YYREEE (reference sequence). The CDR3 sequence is CASSSLMSSGANVLTF. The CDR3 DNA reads TGTGCCAGCAGCTCCCTTATGTCCTCTGGGGCCAACGTCCTGACTTTC. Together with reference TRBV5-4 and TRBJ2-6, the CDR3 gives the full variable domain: ETGVTQSPTHLIKTRGQQVTLRCSSQSGHNTVSWYQQALGQGPQFIFQYYREEENGRGNFPPRFSGLQFPNYSSELNVNALELDDSALYLCASSSLMSSGANVLTFGAGSRLTVL.

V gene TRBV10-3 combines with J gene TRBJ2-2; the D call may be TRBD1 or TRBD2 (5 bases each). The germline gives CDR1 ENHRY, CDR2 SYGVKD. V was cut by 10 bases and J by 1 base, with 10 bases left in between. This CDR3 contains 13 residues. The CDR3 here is CARGTGNTGELFF. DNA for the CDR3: TGTGCCAGGGGGACCGGGAACACCGGGGAGCTGTTTTTT.

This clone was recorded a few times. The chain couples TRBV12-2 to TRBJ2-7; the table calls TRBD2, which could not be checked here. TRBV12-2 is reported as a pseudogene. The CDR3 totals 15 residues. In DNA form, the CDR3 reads TGTGCAAGTCGCTCCAAGTCGGGAGTGCCCTACGAGCAGTACTTC. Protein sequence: CASRSKSGVPYEQYF.

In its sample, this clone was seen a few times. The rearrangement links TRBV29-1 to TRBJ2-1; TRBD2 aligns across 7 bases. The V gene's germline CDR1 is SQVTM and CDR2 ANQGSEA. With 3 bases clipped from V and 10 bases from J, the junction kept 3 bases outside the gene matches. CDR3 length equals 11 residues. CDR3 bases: TGCAGCGTTGATTTACTAGCGGAGCAGTTCTTC. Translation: CSVDLLAEQFF.

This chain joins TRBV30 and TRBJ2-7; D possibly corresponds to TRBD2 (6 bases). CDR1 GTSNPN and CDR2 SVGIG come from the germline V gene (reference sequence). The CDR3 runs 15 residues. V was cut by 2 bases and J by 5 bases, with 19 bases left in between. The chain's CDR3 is CAWSLLQAGRNEQYF. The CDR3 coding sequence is TGTGCCTGGAGTCTCCTTCAGGCGGGGCGGAACGAGCAGTACTTC.

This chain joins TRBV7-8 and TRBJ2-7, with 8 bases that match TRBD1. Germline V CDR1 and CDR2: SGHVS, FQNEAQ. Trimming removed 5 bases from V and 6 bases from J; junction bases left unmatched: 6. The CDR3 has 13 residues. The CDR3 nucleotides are TGTGCCAGCAGCCTGAGGACAGGGCTCGAGCAGTACTTC. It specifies CASSLRTGLEQYF.